This T cell receptor beta chain was sequenced during a study of blood T cell repertoires in COVID-19. Original data processing: Amplifying reference gene primers gave estimates of nucleated cell counts. Using immunoSEQ multiplex PCR, the repertoire was profiled, and TCRdb retains in-frame clones only, with some absent. V, J and clone size were drawn from that table, and D and trimming were deduced from the DNA. The data contain about half a million clones, approximately 85% of them seen just once; the ten biggest clones take up roughly 3.2%. Trimming took off 7 bases at V and 4 bases at J, with 13 bases between the two ends. The CDR3 is made up of 13 amino acids.

Specimen: peripheral blood. This TCR derives from a human donor in a cohort sampled during active COVID-19. The rearrangement uses TRBV12-3 or TRBV12-4 and TRBJ1-1; D unresolved. CDR3 protein: CASNTGIGTEAFF. CDR3 coding DNA: TGTGCCAGCAACACCGGGATTGGCACTGAAGCTTTCTTT.